A selection of T cell receptor beta chains follows, all from one sample in a study of T cell changes during pregnancy in multiple sclerosis. Clones were sequenced by immunoSEQ multiplex PCR, and TCRdb holds only the in-frame ones, with some missing. The table has 85,000 to 110,000 clones, roughly nine tenths seen once. The sequenced sample was peripheral blood, obtained after pregnancy. The receptors shown here come from a female donor with multiple sclerosis, enrolled in a pregnancy study. CDR3s include the opening cysteine and the closing phenylalanine or tryptophan. The D gene is left open where the match is weak. Part of the rows lack a size; the others show once, few, many or a class for expanded clones.

clone size: NA; V gene: TRBV2; D gene: TRBD1; J gene: TRBJ1-1; CDR3 DNA: TGTGCCAGACTTGGGACAGGGAGAAAGGACATGAACACTGAAGCTTTCTTT; CDR3 protein: CARLGTGRKDMNTEAFF
clone size: once; V gene: TRBV19; D gene: NA; J gene: TRBJ1-5; CDR3 DNA: TGTGCCAGTGAGAGGGCGAATCAGCCCCAGCATTTT; CDR3 protein: CASERANQPQHF
clone size: NA; V gene: TRBV6-6; D gene: TRBD1; J gene: TRBJ1-5; CDR3 DNA: TGTGCCAGCAGTTACGGACAGGGGGCTAGCAATCAGCCCCAGCATTTT; CDR3 protein: CASSYGQGASNQPQHF
clone size: NA; V gene: TRBV19; D gene: TRBD2; J gene: TRBJ2-3; CDR3 DNA: TGTGCCAGTAGTACTCAACTAGCGGGGACAGATACGCAGTATTTT; CDR3 protein: CASSTQLAGTDTQYF
clone size: NA; V gene: TRBV5-1; D gene: TRBD2; J gene: TRBJ2-5; CDR3 DNA: TGCGCCAGCAGCTTTGAGACTAGCGGGGGGTGGGAGACCCAGTACTTC; CDR3 protein: CASSFETSGGWETQYF
clone size: NA; V gene: TRBV18; D gene: NA; J gene: TRBJ1-5; CDR3 DNA: TGTGCCAGCTCACCACGGGCGAGGGCTCAGCCCCAGCATTTT; CDR3 protein: CASSPRARAQPQHF
clone size: NA; V gene: TRBV7-2; D gene: TRBD1; J gene: TRBJ1-3; CDR3 DNA: TGTGCCAGCAGCCTCCGGACAGGGGCCCTTCACTCTGGAAACACCATATATTTT; CDR3 protein: CASSLRTGALHSGNTIYF
clone size: NA; V gene: TRBV2; D gene: TRBD1; J gene: TRBJ2-6; CDR3 DNA: TGTGCCAGCAGTGGCCCGGGACAGAAGGGGACTGGGGCCAACGTCCTGACTTTC; CDR3 protein: CASSGPGQKGTGANVLTF
clone size: NA; V gene: TRBV4-2; D gene: NA; J gene: TRBJ2-7; CDR3 DNA: TGTGCCAGCAGCCAAGATGAAGGCAGCGGACCAATCTACGAGCAGTACTTC; CDR3 protein: CASSQDEGSGPIYEQYF
clone size: NA; V gene: TRBV25-1; D gene: NA; J gene: TRBJ1-2; CDR3 DNA: TGTGCCAGCAGTGAAGGTGCCGATGCGAACTTCTATGGCTACACCTTC; CDR3 protein: CASSEGADANFYGYTF
clone size: NA; V gene: TRBV6-6; D gene: TRBD1; J gene: TRBJ2-7; CDR3 DNA: TGTGCCAGCCGGGACAGCGACTACGAGCAGTACTTC; CDR3 protein: CASRDSDYEQYF
clone size: NA; V gene: TRBV18; D gene: TRBD1; J gene: TRBJ1-1; CDR3 DNA: TGTGCCAGCTCACCGGGGACAGCTACTATGAACACTGAAGCTTTCTTT; CDR3 protein: CASSPGTATMNTEAFF
clone size: NA; V gene: TRBV5-1; D gene: TRBD2; J gene: TRBJ2-3; CDR3 DNA: TGCGCCAGCAGCTTTGAGACTAGCGGGGGCACAGATACGCAGTATTTT; CDR3 protein: CASSFETSGGTDTQYF
clone size: NA; V gene: TRBV4-1; D gene: NA; J gene: TRBJ2-2; CDR3 DNA: TGCGCCAGCAGCCAAGGGAGTCTCAACACCGGGGAGCTGTTTTTT; CDR3 protein: CASSQGSLNTGELFF
clone size: NA; V gene: TRBV27; D gene: NA; J gene: TRBJ2-7; CDR3 DNA: TGTGCCAGCAGTTTATCGATACTCCTTGCCTACGAGCAGTACTTC; CDR3 protein: CASSLSILLAYEQYF
clone size: NA; V gene: TRBV10-1; D gene: NA; J gene: TRBJ1-1; CDR3 DNA: TGCGCCAGCAGTGAGTCGAGTCTGAACACTGAAGCTTTCTTT; CDR3 protein: CASSESSLNTEAFF
clone size: NA; V gene: TRBV27; D gene: NA; J gene: TRBJ2-1; CDR3 DNA: TGTGCCAGCATGATGGTTAGCTCCTACAATGAGCAGTTCTTC; CDR3 protein: CASMMVSSYNEQFF
clone size: NA; V gene: TRBV7-9; D gene: TRBD2; J gene: TRBJ2-7; CDR3 DNA: TGTGCCAGCAGCTTAGGAGGCCGGGGGGGCCTCGAGCAGTACTTC; CDR3 protein: CASSLGGRGGLEQYF
clone size: NA; V gene: TRBV19; D gene: NA; J gene: TRBJ2-5; CDR3 DNA: TGTGCCAGTAGTCCCCTGACACCGACAGTAGAGACCCAGTACTTC; CDR3 protein: CASSPLTPTVETQYF
clone size: NA; V gene: TRBV19; D gene: NA; J gene: TRBJ2-3; CDR3 DNA: TGTGCCAGTAGTTCCTTAATTAGCAGACGCACAGATACGCAGTATTTT; CDR3 protein: CASSSLISRRTDTQYF
clone size: NA; V gene: TRBV6-6; D gene: TRBD1; J gene: TRBJ2-6; CDR3 DNA: TGTGCCAGCAGTTCCAGGGGGCAGGGAGGGGCCAACGTCCTGACTTTC; CDR3 protein: CASSSRGQGGANVLTF
clone size: NA; V gene: TRBV5-1; D gene: TRBD1; J gene: TRBJ1-1; CDR3 DNA: TGCGCCAGCAGCTTTTCGGCTCCAGGGGGCTTGGGCACTGAAGCTTTCTTT; CDR3 protein: CASSFSAPGGLGTEAFF
clone size: NA; V gene: TRBV4-2; D gene: TRBD2; J gene: TRBJ2-1; CDR3 DNA: TGTGCCAGCAGCCAAATTAAATTCCGGGAGGGCGATGAGCAGTTCTTC; CDR3 protein: CASSQIKFREGDEQFF
clone size: NA; V gene: TRBV7-3; D gene: NA; J gene: TRBJ2-1; CDR3 DNA: TGTGCCAGCAGCTTAAACCCGTCCCCTAAGACAGGGCGGAGGGACAATGAGCAGTTCTTC; CDR3 protein: CASSLNPSPKTGRRDNEQFF